The rows below give T cell receptor beta chains drawn from one sample of a study of blood T cells in healthy people across ages. TCRdb reanalysed the 5' RACE reads using MiXCR and keeps one entry per CDR3 protein. This table has about 1.8 million distinct CDR3 sequences, 49% appearing once. The sequenced sample was blood. These receptors originate from a woman in her forties in good health. Both conserved end residues are part of each CDR3. Fields, in order: D gene, J gene, clone size, V gene, CDR3 DNA, CDR3 protein. D genes are given only for firm matches. The size of a clone is reported for some rows only, either as once, few or many, or as a class for expanded clones.

TRBD2 | TRBJ2-5 | few | TRBV20-1 | TGCAGTGCTAGACGGCTAGCGGGGGACAGTACGAAGACCCAGTACTTC | CSARRLAGDSTKTQYF
- | TRBJ2-1 | - | TRBV7-2 | TGTGCCAGCAGCTTAGGTGGACAACCTCACAATGAGCAGTTCTTC | CASSLGGQPHNEQFF
- | TRBJ1-5 | - | TRBV27 | TGTGCCAGCAGTTTAGCAGGGCTTCAGCCCCAGCATTTT | CASSLAGLQPQHF
- | TRBJ2-6 | - | TRBV25-1 | TGTGCCAGCCAGCCGGGCGGGGTCACTGGGGACAACGTCCTGACTTTC | CASQPGGVTGDNVLTF
TRBD2 | TRBJ2-5 | - | TRBV29-1 | TGCAGCGTCGTTAATAGCGGGGGGGCTGGGAATGAGCAGTACTTC | CSVVNSGGAGNEQYF
- | TRBJ2-1 | - | TRBV5-1 | TGCGCCAGCAGCTTGGGGGCTATATACAATGAGCAGTTCTTC | CASSLGAIYNEQFF
TRBD1 | TRBJ2-1 | - | TRBV5-1 | TGCGCCAGCAGCTCGGGACAGGAGGTGATAACGATGTACAATGAGCAGTTCTTC | CASSSGQEVITMYNEQFF
- | TRBJ2-1 | - | TRBV29-1 | TGCAGCACGAAGAAAGCCCATGAGCAGTTCTTC | CSTKKAHEQFF
- | TRBJ2-7 | - | TRBV20-1 | TGCAGTGCTTCCGGGACCGGGACATACGAGCAGTACTTC | CSASGTGTYEQYF
- | TRBJ2-5 | - | TRBV20-1 | TGCAGTGCTAGCTATCCGGGGCTCCAAGAGACCCAGTACTTC | CSASYPGLQETQYF
- | TRBJ1-2 | few | TRBV7-9 | TGTGCCAGCAGCTCTCTACAGGGAAGGGGCTACACCTTC | CASSSLQGRGYTF
TRBD2 | TRBJ2-3 | few | TRBV4-1 | TGCGCCAGCAGCCGCGGGATAGCGGGGGTGTTGGATACGCAGTATTTT | CASSRGIAGVLDTQYF
- | TRBJ2-5 | - | TRBV20-1 | TGCAGTGCTCCTGTCGGGTGGGAGACCCAGTACTTC | CSAPVGWETQYF
TRBD1 | TRBJ2-3 | once | TRBV5-1 | TGCGCCAGCAGCTTGGGCCGGGACAGTCACACAGATACGCAGTATTTT | CASSLGRDSHTDTQYF
- | TRBJ1-2 | - | TRBV7-2 | TGTGCCAGCAGCTTAGAGTTCAGAGGGAGTTCCGGCTACACCTTC | CASSLEFRGSSGYTF
- | TRBJ1-6 | - | TRBV6-1 | TGTGCCAGCAGTGCTTCGGCAGGCGTCGATAATTCACCCCTCCACTTT | CASSASAGVDNSPLHF
TRBD1 | TRBJ2-1 | many | TRBV6-5 | TGTGCCAGCAGCAGGGGGAGCTCCTACAATGAGCAGTTCTTC | CASSRGSSYNEQFF
- | TRBJ1-1 | - | TRBV6-1 | TGCGCCAGCAGTGTTGAGGACGGAGACACTGAAGCTTTCTTT | CASSVEDGDTEAFF
- | TRBJ2-7 | - | TRBV28 | TGTGCCAGCATATACGGCCACGAGCAGTACTTC | CASIYGHEQYF
TRBD2 | TRBJ2-5 | - | TRBV5-1 | TGCGCCAGCAGCGCGGGGGACCTAATGGGGAATGAGCAGTACTTC | CASSAGDLMGNEQYF
- | TRBJ1-2 | few | TRBV25-1 | TGTGCCAGCAGTGAACCGGGCTCCCTTAACTATGGCTACACCTTC | CASSEPGSLNYGYTF
TRBD2 | TRBJ2-7 | - | TRBV3-1 | TGTGCCAGCAGCCCCCCGCGAGCGGGGATTAACTCCTACGAGCAGTACTTC | CASSPPRAGINSYEQYF
- | TRBJ2-1 | - | TRBV14 | TGTGCCAGCAGCCAAGTGAGGGGGATGTGGGAGACCCAGTTCTTC | CASSQVRGMWETQFF
- | TRBJ1-6 | few | TRBV27 | TGTGCCAGCAGTTTATCCGACAGCTCACCCCTCCACTTT | CASSLSDSSPLHF
- | TRBJ2-3 | - | TRBV6-2/TRBV6-3 | TGTGCCAGCAGCATACTCGGAGATACGCAGTATTTT | CASSILGDTQYF
- | TRBJ1-2 | few | TRBV15 | TGTGCCACCAGCAGAGATGGACGAGGGAGAGCTAACTATGGCTACACCTTC | CATSRDGRGRANYGYTF
TRBD1 | TRBJ2-3 | - | TRBV6-2/TRBV6-3 | TGTGCCAGCAGGGGAGGACAGGGGACAGATACGCAGTATTTT | CASRGGQGTDTQYF
- | TRBJ2-3 | - | TRBV7-3 | TGTGCCAGCAGCTTAACAAAGGGGCATACGCAGTATTTT | CASSLTKGHTQYF
- | TRBJ2-7 | - | TRBV6-1 | TGTGCCAGCAGTTGGGACGGACCTTCCGAGCAGTACTTC | CASSWDGPSEQYF
TRBD1 | TRBJ1-1 | - | TRBV12-3/TRBV12-4 | TGTGCCAGCAGTTTAGGGACAGGGGGGTGGGAAGCTTTCTTT | CASSLGTGGWEAFF
TRBD1 | TRBJ2-5 | once | TRBV14 | TGTGCCAGCAGCCATTTAACAGGGGTAAACCAAGAGACCCAGTACTTC | CASSHLTGVNQETQYF
TRBD1 | TRBJ2-5 | few | TRBV27 | TGTGCCAGCAGGGGACAGGGGGCCCGAGAGACCCAGTACTTC | CASRGQGARETQYF
- | TRBJ2-5 | - | TRBV10-3 | TGTGCCATCAGGGGGGGGACAGCCGCGTCGTACTTC | CAIRGGTAASYF
TRBD1 | TRBJ1-2 | few | TRBV9 | TGTGCCAGCAGCGAGGGACAGGGGGCGTATAGCTACACCTTC | CASSEGQGAYSYTF
TRBD2 | TRBJ2-1 | - | TRBV5-1 | TGCGCCAGCAGGAGTTGGGGACTAGCGGAGACCCAGTTCTTC | CASRSWGLAETQFF
- | TRBJ2-7 | - | TRBV12-3/TRBV12-4 | TGTGCCAGCAGTTTAATACAGAGCTCCTACGAGCAGTACTTC | CASSLIQSSYEQYF
TRBD1 | TRBJ1-1 | - | TRBV4-2 | TGTGCCAGCAGCCAACCTCGGACAGGAGGAACTGAAGCTTTCTTT | CASSQPRTGGTEAFF
- | TRBJ2-6 | few | TRBV4-3 | TGCGCCAGCAGCCAAGAGACAGCGGGTGGGGCCAACGTCCTGACTTTC | CASSQETAGGANVLTF
TRBD2 | TRBJ2-4 | - | TRBV7-9 | TGTGCCAGCAGCTCGATCGGACGAGGGACTAGCGGGGTCGGCATTCAGTACTTC | CASSSIGRGTSGVGIQYF
TRBD1 | TRBJ2-1 | - | TRBV29-1 | TGCAGCACGGACACCGGGACAGGAATTAGGAATGAGCAGTTCTTC | CSTDTGTGIRNEQFF
- | TRBJ2-4 | - | TRBV12-3/TRBV12-4 | TGTGCCAGCAGTCAGAATGTCAACATTCAGTACTTC | CASSQNVNIQYF
- | TRBJ2-5 | few | TRBV25-1 | TGTGCCAGCAGTCCCTATTACGTCGCCCCGAAGCAAGAGACCCAGTACTTC | CASSPYYVAPKQETQYF
- | TRBJ1-1 | - | TRBV20-1 | TGCAGTTCATTCTCGAGACGGCTGAACACTGAAGCTTTCTTT | CSSFSRRLNTEAFF
- | TRBJ2-5 | - | TRBV18 | TGTGCCAGCTCACCCGCGACGCGCAGGGAGGAGACCCAGTACTTC | CASSPATRREETQYF
TRBD1 | TRBJ1-4 | once | TRBV7-2 | TGTGCCAGCAGCTTGGGACAGGGGGCGGCAACTAATGAAAAACTGTTTTTT | CASSLGQGAATNEKLFF
- | TRBJ1-5 | - | TRBV20-1 | TGCAGTGCTAGAAGGCCTACCAATCAGCCCCAGCATTTT | CSARRPTNQPQHF
TRBD1 | TRBJ2-4 | - | TRBV29-1 | TGCAGCGTCGCGGGGACAGGGAGTTCGTGGAACACTCAGTACTTC | CSVAGTGSSWNTQYF
- | TRBJ2-5 | - | TRBV7-8 | TGTGCCAGCAGCTTAGGGGGCGGGGCTTCCGTTCAAGAGACCCAGTACTTC | CASSLGGGASVQETQYF
- | TRBJ2-5 | - | TRBV5-1 | TGCGCCAGCGGTACCACCGGGGAGACCCAGTACTTC | CASGTTGETQYF
- | TRBJ2-3 | - | TRBV7-2 | TGTGCCAGCAGCTTAAGGGCCCTTACAGATACGCAGTATTTT | CASSLRALTDTQYF
TRBD1 | TRBJ2-1 | - | TRBV29-1 | TGCAGCGTTGCGGGGAAAACGGACAGGGGAGCCCATGAGCAGTTCTTC | CSVAGKTDRGAHEQFF
TRBD1 | TRBJ1-5 | - | TRBV20-1 | TGCAGTGCTAGAGCGCAGGGGGCTAAGGGGCAGCCCCAGCATTTT | CSARAQGAKGQPQHF
- | TRBJ1-2 | - | TRBV12-3/TRBV12-4 | TGTGCCAGTAGTTTAGCGAATCGGGGGAATCCCCTTCCGATTTCTAATGGCTACACCTTC | CASSLANRGNPLPISNGYTF
TRBD1 | TRBJ1-6 | - | TRBV20-1 | TGCAGTGCTAACGGACAGGGAAAGGATTCACCCCTCCACTTT | CSANGQGKDSPLHF
TRBD2 | TRBJ2-3 | - | TRBV6-1 | TGTGCCAGCAGGGGACGTGAGCGGGGGGTCACAGATACGCAGTATTTT | CASRGRERGVTDTQYF
- | TRBJ2-1 | - | TRBV20-1 | TGCAGTGCTAGAGTATCGGCTTACAATGAGCAGTTCTTC | CSARVSAYNEQFF
- | TRBJ2-1 | - | TRBV6-2/TRBV6-3 | TGTGCCAGCAGGGGGAGATTGCGGTACTACAATGAGCAGTTCTTC | CASRGRLRYYNEQFF